A single sample is the source of the 29 T cell receptor beta chains below, sequenced in a study of somatic mutations in cytotoxic T cells in rheumatoid arthritis. Assay used: immunoSEQ multiplex PCR; TCRdb lists only in-frame clones, some missing. The sample has fewer than 20,000 clones; around 63% are singletons. Material for sequencing was CD8+ T cells sorted from blood. Receptor source: an adult with rheumatoid arthritis.

The chain joins TRBV5-6 to TRBJ2-3; D is perhaps TRBD1 (6 bases). With 0 bases removed from V and 1 base from J, the gap between germline ends came to 15 bases. Germline-derived CDR1 and CDR2 are SGHDT and YYEEEE. This CDR3 is 17 amino acids long. The CDR3 DNA reads as TGTGCCAGCAGCTTGGTCTCCACAGGGTTTGGCACAGATACGCAGTATTTT. Translated: CASSLVSTGFGTDTQYF. Looking up the rest from reference TRBV5-6 and TRBJ2-3 gives the full variable domain: DAGVTQSPTHLIKTRGQQVTLRCSPKSGHDTVSWYQQALGQGPQFIFQYYEEEERQRGNFPDRFSGHQFPNYSSELNVNALLLGDSALYLCASSLVSTGFGTDTQYFGPGTRLTVL.

The V gene is TRBV7-9, the J gene TRBJ1-2; D is perhaps TRBD1 (5 bases). V lost 6 bases and J 4 bases, leaving 15 bases between the germline ends. The CDR3 consists of 14 residues. Germline CDR1 SEHNR, CDR2 FQNEAQ (reference sequence). The CDR3: CASSPGGAVYGYTF. The CDR3, as DNA: TGTGCCAGCAGTCCGGGAGGGGCTGTCTATGGCTACACCTTC.

This chain joins TRBV13 and TRBJ2-1; 7 bases are a match to TRBD2. The CDR3 has 12 amino acids. Losses at the gene ends were 6 bases for V and 10 bases for J; bases not matched to a gene: 6. Germline V gene data show CDR1 as PRHDT and CDR2 as FYEKMQ (reference sequence). The DNA for the CDR3 is TGTGCCAGCAGTACCCGGGGAGGGGAGCAGTTCTTC. As protein: CASSTRGGEQFF.

This chain uses TRBV4-3 with TRBJ1-1; TRBD1 is a possible D gene (5 bases). This CDR3 region has 13 residues. Trimming removed 3 bases from V and 0 bases from J, with 5 bases in between. CDR1 is LGHNA, CDR2 YSLEER, per germline. The CDR3 bases are TGCGCCAGCAGCCAGGGGGTGAACACTGAAGCTTTCTTT. It codes for CASSQGVNTEAFF.

This chain uses TRBV6-6 with TRBJ1-2, with a tentative D call TRBD1 (5 bases). Deletions cut 2 bases from V and 4 bases from J, with 14 bases between. CDR1 MNHNY and CDR2 SVGAGI come from the germline V gene (reference sequence). This CDR3 contains 15 residues. The CDR3 coding sequence is TGTGCCAGCAGTTACCAAGAGACAGACTTCTATGGCTACACCTTC. It is translated as CASSYQETDFYGYTF.

This clone occurred a few times. V gene TRBV5-5 combines with J gene TRBJ2-7, with D hard to call. This CDR3 is 14 amino acids long. Trimming pared 4 bases from V and 5 bases from J, leaving 16 bases between. CDR1 SGHKS and CDR2 YYEKEE come from the germline V gene (reference sequence). CDR3 protein: CASSPDWSWDEQYF. The DNA of the CDR3 is TGTGCCAGCAGCCCTGACTGGAGCTGGGACGAGCAGTACTTC.

The chain recombines TRBV6-1 with TRBJ1-1; 7 nucleotides line up with TRBD1. V lost 7 bases, J lost 5 bases, and 4 bases stayed unmatched. This CDR3 has 12 amino acids. CDR1 is MNHNS, CDR2 SASEGT, per germline. CDR3: CASNTGATEAFF. Here the CDR3 DNA reads TGTGCCAGCAACACAGGGGCTACTGAAGCTTTCTTT.

The table lists this clone with a few counts. The J gene is TRBJ1-1, the V gene TRBV11-2; the match to TRBD1 covers 9 bases. This CDR3 spans 13 amino acids. Trimming at V came to 6 bases and at J to 6 bases, leaving 5 bases not matched to a gene. CDR1 and CDR2 (germline): SGHAT, FQNNGV. The CDR3 spells CASSLGTGSEAFF. CDR3 coding DNA: TGTGCCAGCAGTCTTGGGACAGGGTCTGAAGCTTTCTTT.

CDR3 sequence: CASMADRSSYNEQFF. CDR3 coding DNA: TGTGCCAGCATGGCCGACAGAAGCTCCTACAATGAGCAGTTCTTC. The genes are TRBV27 and TRBJ2-1; possibly TRBD1 for D (5 bases). Per the germline V gene, CDR1 is MNHEY and CDR2 is SMNVEV (reference sequence). The CDR3 is made up of 15 amino acids. The ends were cut back, 7 bases at V and 0 bases at J, with 13 bases in the middle.

The rearrangement uses TRBV5-1 and TRBJ1-1, with D tentatively TRBD1 (5 bases). The ends were cut back, 9 bases at V and 0 bases at J, with 15 bases in the middle. The germline V gene has CDR1 SGHRS and CDR2 YFSETQ. The CDR3 has 14 residues. For the CDR3, the DNA is TGCGCCACCCGGGACGGAATCATGAACACTGAAGCTTTCTTT. Its protein is CATRDGIMNTEAFF.

V usage is TRBV29-1 and J usage is TRBJ2-7, with D perhaps matching TRBD1 or TRBD2 (5 bases each). V dropped 1 base and J dropped 0 bases, with 13 bases sitting between them. Looked up from germline, CDR1 is SQVTM and CDR2 is ANQGSEA. There are 15 residues in the CDR3. The CDR3 DNA is TGCAGCGTTGAAGGGGGACCGACGGACTCCTACGAGCAGTACTTC. This sequence encodes CSVEGGPTDSYEQYF.

This clone was counted only a few times. The chain links TRBV30 to TRBJ2-3, with 8 bases lining up with TRBD2. CDR1 and CDR2 from the germline V gene are GTSNPN and SVGIG (reference sequence). The CDR3 is 14 amino acids. J gave up 3 bases and V 4 bases, and 6 bases lay outside the gene matches. CDR3 region: CAWTERGRTDTQYF. As DNA, the CDR3 is TGTGCCTGGACAGAGCGGGGGAGGACAGATACGCAGTATTTT.

The chain is built from TRBV30 and TRBJ1-1, with 7 bases matching TRBD1. Germline V gene sequence: CDR1 GTSNPN, CDR2 SVGIG (reference sequence). J lost 1 base, V lost 3 bases, and 14 bases had no gene match. This CDR3 comprises 17 residues. The CDR3 is CAWSWALLQGQNTEAFF. Here the CDR3 DNA reads TGTGCCTGGAGCTGGGCCCTTTTACAGGGGCAGAACACTGAAGCTTTCTTT.

The CDR3 DNA reads as TGTGCCAGCAGTTACCAGGGGTACACTGAAGCTTTCTTT. Its translation is CASSYQGYTEAFF. V gene TRBV6-5 combines with J gene TRBJ1-1; D may be TRBD1 (6 bases). CDR1 is MNHEY and CDR2 is SVGAGI in the germline V gene. CDR3 length equals 13 residues. The V end lost 2 bases, the J end lost 3 bases, and 7 bases lay between the germline ends.

This clone was recorded a few times. The gene calls are TRBV7-9 and TRBJ1-5; no clear D. V lost 0 bases and J lost 3, with 3 bases in between. Germline V gene data show CDR1 as SEHNR and CDR2 as FQNEAQ (reference sequence). This CDR3 comprises 13 residues. The chain's CDR3 is CASSLASNQPQHF. The CDR3 DNA reads TGTGCCAGCAGCTTAGCCTCCAATCAGCCCCAGCATTTT.

The J gene is TRBJ1-4, the V gene TRBV14, with 7 bases fitting TRBD1. Germline CDR1 reads SGHDN; CDR2 reads FVKESK. V lost 0 bases, J lost 10 bases, and 8 bases stayed unmatched. The CDR3 is made up of 15 amino acids. The CDR3 reads CASSQEMTGSAKLFF. CDR3 in DNA: TGTGCCAGCAGCCAAGAAATGACAGGGTCGGCAAAACTGTTTTTT.

The gene calls are TRBV9 and TRBJ2-5, with TRBD2 matching over 7 bases. The germline CDR1 and CDR2 sequences are SGDLS and YYNGEE. After removal of 2 bases from V and 3 bases from J, the junction contained 7 bases not matched to a gene. This CDR3 spans 15 amino acids. CDR3 nucleotide sequence: TGTGCCAGCAGCGTGAGGCGGGGGAAAGAAGAGACCCAGTACTTC. Its translation: CASSVRRGKEETQYF.

The chain recombines TRBV11-2 with TRBJ2-1; 11 bases fit TRBD2. Per the germline V gene, CDR1 is SGHAT and CDR2 is FQNNGV. Trimming cost V 5 bases and J 1 base; bases outside gene matches: 7. The CDR3 covers 17 residues. The CDR3 spells CASSPDSGGASYNEQFF. The CDR3 DNA follows: TGTGCCAGCAGCCCCGATAGCGGGGGGGCTTCCTACAATGAGCAGTTCTTC.

J is TRBJ1-2 and V is TRBV7-9; 7 bases fit TRBD1. The CDR3 totals 13 residues. V shed 5 bases and J 2 bases; nucleotides not matched to a gene: 2. CDR1 and CDR2 from the germline V gene are SEHNR and FQNEAQ (reference sequence). The CDR3 spells CASSGQDNYGYTF. The CDR3, as DNA: TGTGCCAGCAGCGGACAGGACAACTATGGCTACACCTTC.

The chain recombines TRBV11-3 with TRBJ2-2, with TRBD1 identical over 8 bases. Trimming at V came to 4 bases and at J to 3 bases, leaving 7 bases not matched to a gene. The CDR3 is 16 amino acids. The germline gives CDR1 SGHNT, CDR2 YENEEA. The CDR3 spells CASSSPDRAYTGELFF. CDR3 in DNA: TGTGCCAGCAGCTCGCCGGACAGGGCGTACACCGGGGAGCTGTTTTTT.

To note about this clone: Being one base from a much bigger clone, this may be a read error. The chain employs TRBV9 and TRBJ1-6; D gene uncertain. The CDR3 covers 16 residues. CDR1 and CDR2 from the germline V gene are SGDLS and YYNGEE. The CDR3 here is CASGESGFGNNPPLHF. The DNA of the CDR3 is TGTGCCAGCGGAGAAAGCGGGTTCGGGAATAATCCACCCCTCCACTTT.

This chain uses TRBV5-1 with TRBJ2-5, with 7 bases aligning to TRBD2. CDR3 size: 15 residues. The ends lost 4 bases at V and 5 bases at J; junction bases unmatched: 11. Germline values: CDR1 SGHRS, CDR2 YFSETQ. CDR3 region: CASSALTSRSETQYF. Written as DNA, the CDR3 is TGCGCCAGCAGCGCTCTGACTAGCCGGTCTGAGACCCAGTACTTC. Using reference TRBV5-1 and TRBJ2-5 for the parts outside the CDR3, the full variable domain is KAGVTQTPRYLIKTRGQQVTLSCSPISGHRSVSWYQQTPGQGLQFLFEYFSETQRNKGNFPGRFSGRQFSNSRSEMNVSTLELGDSALYLCASSALTSRSETQYFGPGTRLLVL.

The J gene is TRBJ2-3, the V gene TRBV18; D is uncertain. This CDR3 spans 14 amino acids. CDR1 and CDR2 (germline): KGHSH, LQKENI. The ends were cut back, 1 base at V and 2 bases at J, with 7 bases in the middle. The CDR3 is CASSPLANTDTQYF. The DNA of the CDR3 is TGTGCCAGCTCACCACTTGCTAACACAGATACGCAGTATTTT.

V gene TRBV29-1 combines with J gene TRBJ2-3, with D maybe TRBD1 (5 bases). The CDR3 covers 16 residues. Looked up from germline, CDR1 is SQVTM and CDR2 is ANQGSEA. Deletions cut 6 bases from V and 4 bases from J, with 23 bases between. The CDR3: CSVNEIDSPWPDTQYF. The CDR3 DNA reads TGCAGCGTAAATGAGATAGACAGTCCGTGGCCAGATACGCAGTATTTT.

The chain recombines TRBV4-1 with TRBJ2-1, with D possibly being TRBD1 (6 bases). V gave up 4 bases and J gave up 3 bases, with 13 bases separating them. The CDR3 has 15 amino acids. Germline lookup yields CDR1 MGHRA and CDR2 YSYEKL. CDR3 amino acids: CASSREWGLYNEQFF. The CDR3, as DNA: TGCGCCAGCAGCCGAGAGTGGGGGCTCTACAATGAGCAGTTCTTC.

This clone was recorded a few times. The junction and the germline gene differ at one end; a read error may be behind it. CDR3 loop: CASSLSPGSLNGYTF. The CDR3 nucleotides are TGTGCCAGCAGCTTATCACCCGGGAGTCTTAATGGCTACACCTTC. V gene TRBV27 combines with J gene TRBJ1-2; D remains unclear. The CDR3 is 15 amino acids. Per the germline V gene, CDR1 is MNHEY and CDR2 is SMNVEV (reference sequence).

This rearrangement joins TRBV19 to TRBJ2-3; no definite D call. Trimming took 5 bases from V and 2 from J, leaving 8 bases between them. CDR3 length: 13 amino acids. Germline V CDR1 and CDR2: LNHDA, SQIVND (reference sequence). CDR3 residues: CASSLDFTDTQYF. The DNA for the CDR3 is TGTGCCAGTAGTCTCGACTTCACAGATACGCAGTATTTT.

This rearrangement joins TRBV5-4 to TRBJ2-2; tentative D call: TRBD1 (6 bases). This CDR3 has 13 residues. Trimming left V 0 bases short and J 6 bases short, with 6 bases between. From germline, CDR1 is SGHNT and CDR2 YYREEE (reference sequence). Here the CDR3 DNA reads TGTGCCAGCAGCTTGGAGGGGGCCGGGGAGCTGTTTTTT. This codes for CASSLEGAGELFF.

The rearrangement joins TRBV28 to TRBJ1-2, with D possibly matching TRBD1 (5 bases). Trimming shortened V by 2 bases and J by 4 bases, and 14 bases separated the two germline ends. The CDR3 has 15 residues. The germline gives CDR1 MDHEN, CDR2 SYDVKM. The CDR3 coding sequence is TGTGCCAGCAGTTTACTGGGGGAGAAGGGCTATGGCTACACCTTC. Protein product: CASSLLGEKGYGYTF.